The 13 T cell receptor beta chains listed next were all sequenced from one sample in a study of T-cell reconstitution after alpha-beta-depleted transplantation in children. Unique molecular identifiers were incorporated during preparation of the TCRbeta library. TCRdb reprocessed the PCR reads via MiXCR and lists one record per CDR3 protein. The sample consists of a few hundred thousand distinct CDR3 sequences, 9% to 12% of them appearing once. The sequencing used PBMCs from the stem cell graft donor, collected from the stem cell graft. These receptors originate from a human donor who donated a stem cell graft to a child with acute lymphoblastic leukemia.

This clonotype was recorded a few times. The gene calls are TRBV7-3 and TRBJ2-7; 8 positions match TRBD2. V was pared by 10 bases and J by 3 bases, with 8 bases of the junction left unmatched. Germline V gene data show CDR1 as SGHTA and CDR2 as FQGTGA. CDR3 length equals 13 residues. CDR3 region: CAMKGGRSYEQYF. In nucleotides, the CDR3 is TGTGCCATGAAGGGCGGGAGGAGCTACGAGCAGTACTTC. The variable domain in full, with the rest retrieved from reference TRBV7-3 and TRBJ2-7, is GAGVSQTPSNKVTEKGKYVELRCDPISGHTALYWYRQSLGQGPEFLIYFQGTGAADDSGLPNDRFFAVRPEGSVSTLKIQRTERGDSAVYLCAMKGGRSYEQYFGPGTRLTVT.

The chain carries TRBV5-1 and TRBJ2-7; TRBD1 matches at 10 bases. The CDR3 is 15 residues long. After removal of 4 bases from V and 3 bases from J, the junction contained 7 bases not matched to a gene. CDR1 is SGHRS, CDR2 YFSETQ, per germline. CDR3 coding DNA: TGCGCCAGCAGCGAGTACGGACAGGGGGGCTACGAGCAGTACTTC. Residues: CASSEYGQGGYEQYF.

The J gene is TRBJ2-7, the V gene TRBV20-1, with 11 nucleotides matching TRBD2. Germline V gene data show CDR1 as DFQATT and CDR2 as SNEGSKA (reference sequence). The ends lost 3 bases at V and 2 bases at J; junction bases unmatched: 3. This CDR3 spans 14 amino acids. The CDR3 DNA follows: TGCAGTGCTAGGGATAGCGGGAGGGCCTACGAGCAGTACTTC. Its protein is CSARDSGRAYEQYF.

V gene TRBV7-9 combines with J gene TRBJ1-1; possible D gene TRBD1, 6 bases. The V gene lost 1 base and the J gene lost 5 bases, with 20 bases spanning the gap. Germline CDR1 is SEHNR and CDR2 is FQNEAQ (reference sequence). The CDR3 covers 17 residues. The CDR3 DNA reads as TGTGCCAGCAGCTTAGGTAAATTTGGGGGCGCCGGGACTGAAGCTTTCTTT. Translated: CASSLGKFGGAGTEAFF.

This clonotype was seen only a few times. V and J are TRBV6-1 and TRBJ2-5, with TRBD2 as a possible D gene (6 bases). Germline V gene data show CDR1 as MNHNS and CDR2 as SASEGT. V gave up 8 bases and J gave up 2 bases, with 18 bases separating them. The CDR3 covers 15 residues. CDR3 sequence reads: CASASEVGFQETQYF. In DNA, the CDR3 is TGTGCCAGCGCTAGCGAAGTGGGTTTTCAAGAGACCCAGTACTTC.

This clonotype was recorded at least ten times. The V gene is TRBV10-3, the J gene TRBJ2-1; 7 bases are shared with TRBD2. The V gene end was trimmed by 8 bases and the J gene end by 1 base; junction bases not matched to a gene: 2. This CDR3 comprises 13 residues. The germline CDR1 and CDR2 sequences are ENHRY and SYGVKD. DNA for the CDR3: TGTGCCATCGCGGGAGTGTCCTACAATGAGCAGTTCTTC. This codes for CAIAGVSYNEQFF.

There are many counts of this clonotype. This chain connects TRBV6-5 to TRBJ1-5; D is unresolved. Germline CDR1 and CDR2: MNHEY and SVGAGI. Between the trimmed V and J ends, which lost 6 bases and 0 bases, there was a span of 12 bases. The CDR3 loop spans 15 amino acids. DNA of the CDR3: TGTGCCAGCAGGCCGGGGTTTAATAGCAATCAGCCCCAGCATTTT. Protein sequence: CASRPGFNSNQPQHF.

This clonotype occurred a few times. The chain has TRBV20-1 and TRBJ2-5; D is perhaps TRBD1 or TRBD2 (6 bases each). The ends were cut back, 0 bases at V and 5 bases at J, with 13 bases in the middle. The CDR3 consists of 14 residues. Germline CDR1 is DFQATT and CDR2 is SNEGSKA (reference sequence). CDR3: CSARDGGPGETQYF. CDR3 bases: TGCAGTGCTAGAGATGGGGGGCCCGGGGAGACCCAGTACTTC.

V gene TRBV9 combines with J gene TRBJ1-2, with D possibly being TRBD1 (6 bases). The CDR3 runs 13 residues. V lost 5 bases and J lost 3, with 11 bases in between. Germline values: CDR1 SGDLS, CDR2 YYNGEE. The CDR3 DNA follows: TGTGCCAGCAGTCAACAGGGTCACTATGGCTACACCTTC. Residues: CASSQQGHYGYTF. The full variable domain, completed using reference TRBV9 and TRBJ1-2, is DSGVTQTPKHLITATGQRVTLRCSPRSGDLSVYWYQQSLDQGLQFLIQYYNGEERAKGNILERFSAQQFPDLHSELNLSSLELGDSALYFCASSQQGHYGYTFGSGTRLTVV.

The chain combines TRBV11-2 with TRBJ2-1; D possibly corresponds to TRBD2 (5 bases). Trimming took off 3 bases at V and 4 bases at J, with 22 bases between the two ends. Germline CDR1 is SGHAT and CDR2 is FQNNGV. This CDR3 has 18 residues. In nucleotides, the CDR3 is TGTGCCAGCAGCTTGAGGGCGGTTGGGGAGTTCGGTTACAATGAGCAGTTCTTC. Its protein is CASSLRAVGEFGYNEQFF.

This clonotype appeared a few times. This chain uses TRBV20-1 with TRBJ2-3; 10 positions match TRBD2. The germline gives CDR1 DFQATT, CDR2 SNEGSKA (reference sequence). The CDR3 consists of 19 residues. Trimming at V came to 1 base and at J to 6 bases, leaving 19 bases not matched to a gene. The CDR3 here is CSARGRSTSGAGGPDTQYF. The CDR3, as DNA: TGCAGTGCTAGAGGACGGTCTACATCGGGAGCGGGAGGGCCTGATACGCAGTATTTT.

The table lists this clonotype with a few counts. The genes are TRBV4-1 and TRBJ1-1; 7 bases agree with TRBD1. Trimming removed 1 base from V and 8 bases from J; junction bases left unmatched: 4. The germline V gene has CDR1 MGHRA and CDR2 YSYEKL. This CDR3 has 13 amino acids. CDR3 loop: CASSQGGQVEAFF. CDR3 DNA sequence: TGCGCCAGCAGCCAAGGTGGACAGGTCGAAGCTTTCTTT.

This clonotype was recorded a few times. The V and J genes are TRBV5-1 and TRBJ2-3; 9 positions match TRBD1. Germline CDR1 and CDR2: SGHRS and YFSETQ. CDR3 length equals 19 residues. The V gene end was trimmed by 7 bases and the J gene end by 4 bases; junction bases not matched to a gene: 22. Written as DNA, the CDR3 is TGCGCCAGCGCAAGCTGGGGAGGGAACAGGGGGCAAAGGGCAGATACGCAGTATTTT. The encoded protein is CASASWGGNRGQRADTQYF.